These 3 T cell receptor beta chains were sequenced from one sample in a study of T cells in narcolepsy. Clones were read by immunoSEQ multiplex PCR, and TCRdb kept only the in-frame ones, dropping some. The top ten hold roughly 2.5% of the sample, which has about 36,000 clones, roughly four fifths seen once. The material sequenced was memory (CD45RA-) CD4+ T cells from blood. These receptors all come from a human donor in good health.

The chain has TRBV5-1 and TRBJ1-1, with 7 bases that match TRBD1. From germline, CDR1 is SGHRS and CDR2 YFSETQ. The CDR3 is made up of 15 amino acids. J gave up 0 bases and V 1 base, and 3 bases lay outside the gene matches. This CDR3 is CASSLTGELNTEAFF. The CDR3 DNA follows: TGCGCCAGCAGCTTGACAGGGGAATTGAACACTGAAGCTTTCTTT.

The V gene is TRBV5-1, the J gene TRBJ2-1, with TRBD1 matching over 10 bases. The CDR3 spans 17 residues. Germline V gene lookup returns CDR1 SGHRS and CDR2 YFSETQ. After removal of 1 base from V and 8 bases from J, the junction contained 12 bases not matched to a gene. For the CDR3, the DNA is TGCGCCAGCAGCTTGTCACCTGGGACAGGGGTAGGAGATGAGCAGTTCTTC. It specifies CASSLSPGTGVGDEQFF.

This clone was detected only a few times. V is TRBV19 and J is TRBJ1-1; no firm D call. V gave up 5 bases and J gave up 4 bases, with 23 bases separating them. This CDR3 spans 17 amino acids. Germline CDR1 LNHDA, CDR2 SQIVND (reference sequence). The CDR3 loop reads CASSPYASAARGTEAFF. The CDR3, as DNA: TGTGCCAGTAGTCCCTATGCTTCTGCGGCTCGGGGCACTGAAGCTTTCTTT. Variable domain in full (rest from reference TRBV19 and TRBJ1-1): DGGITQSPKYLFRKEGQNVTLSCEQNLNHDAMYWYRQDPGQGLRLIYYSQIVNDFQKGDIAEGYSVSREKKESFPLTVTSAQKNPTAFYLCASSPYASAARGTEAFFGQGTRLTVV.